This T cell receptor (beta chain) was recorded in a study of technical replicates of blood from a few donors. The ends were cut back, 4 bases at V and 6 bases at J, with 13 bases in the middle. Per the germline V gene, CDR1 is SGHDN and CDR2 is FVKESK. There are 13 residues in the CDR3. TCRdb keeps only in-frame clones here, not all; method: immunoSEQ multiplex PCR. The table records tens of thousands of clones, about 97% of them present only once. This receptor was taken from a human donor in good health. V usage is TRBV14 and J usage is TRBJ2-7, with D possibly TRBD1 on 6 matching bases. The material sequenced was T cells isolated from PBMCs. CDR3 sequence: CASSPQGFGEQYF. DNA of the CDR3: TGTGCCAGCAGCCCACAGGGTTTCGGCGAGCAGTACTTC.